These T cell receptor beta chains were read from a single sample in a study of T cell responses to AZD1222 COVID-19 vaccine. TCRdb's copy holds only in-frame clones and misses some; the assay was immunoSEQ multiplex PCR. The data contain roughly 120,000 clones, over 90% of them singletons. The material sequenced was peripheral blood, taken on day 0 of AZD1222 vaccination. These receptors were collected from an adult in good health. Each CDR3 is given with its conserved first and last residue. Fields, in order: V gene, clone size, CDR3 protein. The size field is filled for only some rows; it gives once, few, many or a size class.

TRBV19 | - | CASSYRTGIIGSNQPQHF
TRBV14 | once | CASSPGLEWGYAF
TRBV4-1 | - | CASSKGRSDTQYF
TRBV28 | - | CASGRLTEAFF
TRBV4-1 | - | CASSPRDGYEQYF
TRBV7-2 | once | CASSLVGRAGTDTQYF
TRBV19 | - | CASRREAGELFF
TRBV29-1 | - | CSVSTSSYNEQFF
TRBV6-5 | - | CASRRAAGGTWEQYF
TRBV14 | once | CASSQYIGAYEQYF
TRBV18 | - | CASSPRQRGAANEQFF
TRBV11-2 | few | CASSLGVKYEQYF
TRBV7-9 | - | CASSLVLAGYNEQFF
TRBV7-2 | - | CASRRNLAGEREQYF
TRBV7-9 | - | CASSYNMKRGATTEAFF
TRBV18 | - | CASSLTGTGSSGANVLTF
TRBV6-5 | - | CASSHDGRVQPQHF
TRBV29-1 | - | CSVEENTGGLGYTF
TRBV9 | - | CASSEPPGRAFGDTQYF
TRBV7-8 | - | CASSSRVAGQGNTIYF
TRBV4-1 | - | CASSQDRGVRYEQYF
TRBV14 | - | CASSHTGLRHEQFF
TRBV3-1/TRBV3-2 | - | CASSQQGNFAANVLTF
TRBV5-8 | - | CASSSPNEKLFF
TRBV29-1 | - | CSVVTDTQYF
TRBV7-9 | once | CASSSRETQYF
TRBV11-2 | - | CASSLEKGYGYTF
TRBV4-1 | - | CASSQDEFGSPLHF
TRBV5-6 | - | CASSWRGPGSNQPQHF
TRBV25-1 | - | CASSELTGYGYTF
TRBV11-3 | - | CASSNQRETQYF
TRBV7-2 | - | CASSGGAGIYNEQFF
TRBV7-8 | - | CASSPIGDTQYF
TRBV9 | - | CASSPRTAVDTQYF
TRBV11-1 | - | CASSLGADTQYF
TRBV27 | - | CASSTMTDSNQPQHF
TRBV5-6 | - | CASSFQWDDTQYF
TRBV7-9 | once | CASSLETNEQFF
TRBV28 | - | CASSQGLAVQLSYF
TRBV2 | - | CASSGEGVGTEAFF
TRBV6-5 | - | CASSRGQGSGNEQFF
TRBV27 | - | CASSPLGQGGNTIYF
TRBV5-8 | once | CASSVLWRQETQYF
TRBV4-1 | few | CASSQPRSGQYEQYF
TRBV27 | - | CASRRISYEQYF
TRBV12-5 | - | CASELAGSNTGELFF
TRBV28 | - | CASSGVAGSYNEQFF
TRBV19 | - | CASSSGQGEETQYF
TRBV6-1 | - | CASSEALLGTYGYTF
TRBV10-3 | - | CAISPTGTSYNEQFF
TRBV3-1/TRBV3-2 | - | CASSQTGETQYF
TRBV30 | few | CASQGYYGYTF
TRBV28 | - | CASTNTGQGYNSPLHF